The 27 T cell receptor beta chains listed next were all sequenced from one sample in a study of beta chain features in type 1 diabetes. Their antigen targets remain unknown. Reverse transcribing all isolated RNA meant expressed TCRB transcripts were sequenced. Using immunoSEQ multiplex PCR, the repertoire was profiled, and TCRdb retains in-frame clones only, with some absent. Of more than 300,000 clones in the sample, over 8.5% were seen once. Findings and caveats of the study: Moderate but significant shortening of TCRB CDR3s was recorded in all four CD4+ subsets from Type 1 diabetes patients.

The specimen was central memory CD4+ T cells from blood. The receptor set was obtained from a man younger than 45 with type 1 diabetes.

This clone came up a few times. The chain has TRBV5-4 and TRBJ2-7; 8 bases align to TRBD1. The CDR3 contains 15 residues. Germline CDR1 is SGHNT and CDR2 is YYREEE (reference sequence). V lost 3 bases to trimming and J lost 2 bases; unmatched junction nucleotides: 7. CDR3 bases: TGTGCCAGCAGCTCTATGGACAGGGTGGCCTACGAGCAGTACTTC. Its protein product is CASSSMDRVAYEQYF.

The chain is built from TRBV10-1 and TRBJ2-5; 9 bases match TRBD2. The germline CDR1 and CDR2 sequences are WNHNN and SYGVQD (reference sequence). The CDR3 totals 15 residues. The J segment lost 4 bases and the V segment lost 6 bases, leaving 9 bases of the junction unmatched. CDR3 sequence (DNA): TGCGCCAGCAGCGCCCAGGGAGCGGGAGGAGAGACCCAGTACTTC. It translates to CASSAQGAGGETQYF.

The CDR3 loop is CSPRQLNTEAFF. The CDR3, as DNA: TGCAGCCCAAGACAGTTGAACACTGAAGCTTTCTTT. This rearrangement joins TRBV29-1 to TRBJ1-1; D perhaps matches TRBD1 (5 bases). The V and J ends lost 8 bases and 0 bases respectively, with 10 bases between them. Germline V gene lookup returns CDR1 SQVTM and CDR2 ANQGSEA. The CDR3 loop spans 12 amino acids.

This clone has just a few counts. The chain joins TRBV19 to TRBJ2-5, with 11 nucleotides matching TRBD2. V lost 4 bases and J lost 2; bases outside the gene matches: 3. Germline CDR1 LNHDA, CDR2 SQIVND (reference sequence). This CDR3 region has 15 residues. CDR3 sequence reads: CASSTTSGVQETQYF. The CDR3 bases are TGTGCCAGTAGTACGACTAGCGGGGTGCAAGAGACCCAGTACTTC. Together with reference TRBV19 and TRBJ2-5, the CDR3 gives the full variable domain: DGGITQSPKYLFRKEGQNVTLSCEQNLNHDAMYWYRQDPGQGLRLIYYSQIVNDFQKGDIAEGYSVSREKKESFPLTVTSAQKNPTAFYLCASSTTSGVQETQYFGPGTRLLVL.

The chain employs TRBV11-3 and TRBJ2-3, with 7 bases matching TRBD1. Per the germline V gene, CDR1 is SGHNT and CDR2 is YENEEA. This CDR3 comprises 15 residues. Trimming removed 4 bases from V and 1 base from J; junction bases left unmatched: 5. In nucleotides, the CDR3 is TGTGCCAGCAGCTATCTTACAGGGGGCACAGATACGCAGTATTTT. It specifies CASSYLTGGTDTQYF.

This clone was counted only a few times. The V and J genes are TRBV11-2 and TRBJ2-7; 7 nucleotides match TRBD1. CDR3 size: 15 residues. V trimming: 3 bases; J trimming: 7 bases; junction bases outside the gene matches: 12. CDR1 is SGHAT and CDR2 is FQNNGV in the germline V gene. The CDR3 loop reads CASSFRTGPSWEQYF. The CDR3, as DNA: TGTGCCAGCAGCTTTAGGACAGGCCCATCCTGGGAGCAGTACTTC.

This clone was seen more than once but under ten times. This chain joins TRBV10-3 and TRBJ1-2; no clear D. Trimming removed 3 bases from V and 4 bases from J, with 6 bases in between. This CDR3 contains 12 residues. Looked up from germline, CDR1 is ENHRY and CDR2 is SYGVKD. CDR3 DNA: TGTGCCATCAGTGATATGGGCTATGGCTACACCTTC. As protein: CAISDMGYGYTF.

The V gene is TRBV28, the J gene TRBJ2-7; TRBD1 aligns across 7 bases. The CDR3 loop spans 15 amino acids. CDR1 and CDR2 (germline): MDHEN, SYDVKM. V was pared by 6 bases and J by 3 bases, with 11 bases of the junction left unmatched. CDR3 DNA: TGTGCCAGCAGAATTACCGGGACAGACCTCTACGAGCAGTACTTC. It encodes CASRITGTDLYEQYF.

This clone turned up a few times. The V call is TRBV7-2, the J call TRBJ2-5, with 9 bases identical to TRBD1. V gave up 5 bases and J gave up 4 bases; unmatched junction bases: 11. The length of the CDR3 is 16 residues. Germline-derived CDR1 and CDR2 are SGHTA and FQGNSA. The CDR3 region has the DNA TGTGCCAGCAGCATAAGACAGGGGGGAGAGTTAGAGACCCAGTACTTC. It is translated as CASSIRQGGELETQYF.

This clone has just a few counts. The chain recombines TRBV10-3 with TRBJ1-1, with 8 nucleotides matching TRBD1. The germline V gene has CDR1 ENHRY and CDR2 SYGVKD. This CDR3 region has 14 residues. V was pared by 6 bases and J by 5 bases, with 8 bases of the junction left unmatched. The CDR3: CAIRGRQGSTEAFF. The CDR3 region has the DNA TGTGCCATCAGGGGTCGACAGGGGAGTACTGAAGCTTTCTTT.

The rearrangement links TRBV5-4 to TRBJ2-4, with TRBD2 matching 7 bases. The CDR3 has 15 residues. J was trimmed by 7 bases and V by 4 bases; bases with no gene match: 11. Germline-derived CDR1 and CDR2 are SGHNT and YYREEE (reference sequence). In DNA, the CDR3 is TGTGCCAGCAGCCCCCAGGGTGGGGGGGAGAACATTCAGTACTTC. This translates into CASSPQGGGENIQYF.

Only a few counts were recorded for this clone. This rearrangement joins TRBV7-2 to TRBJ2-1; 8 bases agree with TRBD1. After removal of 4 bases from V and 3 bases from J, the junction contained 8 bases not matched to a gene. The CDR3 covers 16 residues. The germline V gene has CDR1 SGHTA and CDR2 FQGNSA. CDR3 protein: CASSSQTGARYNEQFF. CDR3 sequence (DNA): TGTGCCAGCAGCTCCCAGACAGGGGCCCGCTACAATGAGCAGTTCTTC.

This clone was seen only a few times. The CDR3 DNA reads TGTGCCAGCAGCTTAATTTATGGGAACACTGAAGCTTTCTTT. Protein sequence: CASSLIYGNTEAFF. This chain uses TRBV11-2 with TRBJ1-1; no firm D call. Germline CDR1 SGHAT, CDR2 FQNNGV. V lost 2 bases to trimming and J lost 1 base, with 8 bases between them. The CDR3 is made up of 14 amino acids.

J is TRBJ1-5 and V is TRBV5-1, with a weak D call TRBD1 (6 bases). The CDR3 loop spans 15 amino acids. Deletions cut 0 bases from V and 5 bases from J, with 12 bases between. The V gene's germline CDR1 is SGHRS and CDR2 YFSETQ. The CDR3 is CASSLAGAMHQPQHF. The CDR3 nucleotides are TGCGCCAGCAGCTTGGCGGGGGCCATGCATCAGCCCCAGCATTTT.

This clone was seen a handful of times. The chain employs TRBV14 and TRBJ1-3; D remains ambiguous. This CDR3 has 20 amino acids. CDR1 is SGHDN, CDR2 FVKESK, per germline. Trimming left V 3 bases short and J 0 bases short, with 24 bases between. The CDR3 region is CASSQNWFRGSSFSGNTIYF. The CDR3 DNA sequence: TGTGCCAGCAGCCAGAACTGGTTCCGCGGCAGCTCCTTCTCTGGAAACACCATATATTTT.

This clone showed up just a few times. The V call is TRBV18, the J call TRBJ2-1, with TRBD2 matching over 8 bases. The CDR3 runs 15 residues. After removal of 2 bases from V and 3 bases from J, the junction contained 3 bases not matched to a gene. The V gene's germline CDR1 is KGHSH and CDR2 LQKENI. The CDR3: CASSPGSGNYNEQFF. Written as DNA, the CDR3 is TGTGCCAGCTCACCAGGTAGCGGGAACTACAATGAGCAGTTCTTC.

The chain carries TRBV7-2 and TRBJ2-7, with D possibly called TRBD1 or TRBD2 (5 bases each). The length of the CDR3 is 15 residues. CDR1 and CDR2 from the germline V gene are SGHTA and FQGNSA. Trimming removed 5 bases from V and 0 bases from J, with 14 bases in between. The DNA for the CDR3 is TGTGCCAGCAGCCCCTTCACCGGGACCTCCTACGAGCAGTACTTC. Encoded protein: CASSPFTGTSYEQYF.

The rearrangement links TRBV23-1 to TRBJ1-5; the D is unclear. TRBV23-1 is placed among ORFs of uncertain function. V gave up 1 base and J gave up 4 bases, with 8 bases separating them. There are 14 residues in the CDR3. The CDR3 sequence: CASSQFAGNQPQHF. Here the CDR3 DNA reads TGCGCCAGCAGTCAATTCGCGGGTAATCAGCCCCAGCATTTT.

Comment on this clone: Other DNA sequences of this sample code for an identical CDR3. V is TRBV7-2 and J is TRBJ2-7; unclear D gene. This CDR3 is 11 amino acids long. The V end was cut by 4 bases, the J end by 3 bases, with 4 bases between. Germline loops: CDR1 SGHTA, CDR2 FQGNSA. The CDR3 nucleotides are TGTGCCAGCAGCTCTTTCTACGAGCAGTACTTC. It translates to CASSSFYEQYF.

The chain is built from TRBV5-1 and TRBJ2-5, with 7 bases lining up with TRBD1. The junction had 6 bases not matched to a gene; V was cut back by 2 bases and J by 5 bases. CDR3 length: 14 residues. The V gene's germline CDR1 is SGHRS and CDR2 YFSETQ. CDR3 sequence (DNA): TGCGCCAGCAGCTTACAGGGGATAGTGGAGACCCAGTACTTC. It translates to CASSLQGIVETQYF.

This clone appeared many times. The chain has TRBV2 and TRBJ1-2; D uncertain. This CDR3 is 14 amino acids long. Germline values: CDR1 SNHLY, CDR2 FYNNEI. Trimming removed 7 bases at V and 4 bases at J, with 16 bases between. CDR3 sequence (DNA): TGTGCCAGCACGGGGTTCGGCAGGCGCTATGGCTACACCTTC. Translated: CASTGFGRRYGYTF.

This clone has only a few counts. This rearrangement joins TRBV28 to TRBJ2-3, with D tentatively TRBD1 (5 bases). CDR1 and CDR2 (germline): MDHEN, SYDVKM. The CDR3 sequence is 14 residues long. V gave up 5 bases and J gave up 3 bases, with 12 bases separating them. This CDR3 is CASSGMTVTDTQYF. DNA of the CDR3: TGTGCCAGCAGTGGGATGACAGTTACAGATACGCAGTATTTT.

This clone turned up a few times. The same CDR3 can be traced to other DNA sequences in this sample. The chain recombines TRBV2 with TRBJ1-1; 10 bases map to TRBD1. CDR3 length equals 12 residues. V gave up 9 bases and J gave up 4 bases; unmatched junction bases: 2. In germline, CDR1 is SNHLY, CDR2 FYNNEI. In DNA form, the CDR3 reads TGTGCCAGAAGGACAGGGGGCACTGAAGCTTTCTTT. Residues: CARRTGGTEAFF.

This clone was observed a handful of times. The chain is built from TRBV9 and TRBJ2-7, with D possibly being TRBD1 or TRBD2 (5 bases each). The germline V gene has CDR1 SGDLS and CDR2 YYNGEE. The CDR3 consists of 14 residues. Trimming took off 4 bases at V and 3 bases at J, with 14 bases between the two ends. CDR3 protein: CASSRDPQGYEQYF. The CDR3 DNA follows: TGTGCCAGCAGCCGGGACCCCCAAGGCTACGAGCAGTACTTC.

This clone was observed a handful of times. The gene calls are TRBV5-1 and TRBJ2-1; weak D call: TRBD1 (5 bases). V was trimmed by 0 bases and J by 2 bases, leaving 12 bases between them. The CDR3 runs to 16 residues. From germline, CDR1 is SGHRS and CDR2 YFSETQ. CDR3 loop: CASSLGRQPAYNEQFF. The CDR3 region has the DNA TGCGCCAGCAGCTTGGGCAGACAGCCAGCCTACAATGAGCAGTTCTTC.

This clone occurred many times. The V and J genes are TRBV7-9 and TRBJ2-7; 12 bases align to TRBD1. V trimming: 5 bases; J trimming: 2 bases; junction bases outside the gene matches: 4. Germline-derived CDR1 and CDR2 are SEHNR and FQNEAQ (reference sequence). The CDR3 sequence is 15 residues long. CDR3 DNA sequence: TGTGCCAGCAGCCGCGGGACAGGGGGCCCCTACGAGCAGTACTTC. Its translation: CASSRGTGGPYEQYF. Combining the CDR3 with reference TRBV7-9 and TRBJ2-7 gives the whole variable domain DTGVSQNPRHKITKRGQNVTFRCDPISEHNRLYWYRQTLGQGPEFLTYFQNEAQLEKSRLLSDRFSAERPKGSFSTLEIQRTEQGDSAMYLCASSRGTGGPYEQYFGPGTRLTVT.

This clone was found a few times. This chain joins TRBV6-6 and TRBJ2-2; 10 bases align to TRBD1. This CDR3 has 13 amino acids. CDR1 MNHNY and CDR2 SVGAGI come from the germline V gene (reference sequence). J gave up 6 bases and V 8 bases, and 3 bases lay outside the gene matches. CDR3 bases: TGTGCCAGCGGGACAGGGGAGCCCGGGGAGCTGTTTTTT. It yields the protein CASGTGEPGELFF.